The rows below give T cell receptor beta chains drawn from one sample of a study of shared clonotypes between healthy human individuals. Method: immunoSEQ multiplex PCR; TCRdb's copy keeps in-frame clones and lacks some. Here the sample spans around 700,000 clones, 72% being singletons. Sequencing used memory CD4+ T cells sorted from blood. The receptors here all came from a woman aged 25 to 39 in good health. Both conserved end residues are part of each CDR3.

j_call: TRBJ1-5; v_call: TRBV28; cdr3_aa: CASSRTGGEAVNQPQHF
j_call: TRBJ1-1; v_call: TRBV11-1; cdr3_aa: CASRGTGRTEAFF
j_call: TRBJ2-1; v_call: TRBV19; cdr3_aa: CASSTPGLAYNEQFF
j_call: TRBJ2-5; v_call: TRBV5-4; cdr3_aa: CASSLVGEETQYF
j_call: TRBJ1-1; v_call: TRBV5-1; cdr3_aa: CASYQGGNTEAFF
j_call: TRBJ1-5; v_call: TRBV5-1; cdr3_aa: CASSLDGTVGQPQHF
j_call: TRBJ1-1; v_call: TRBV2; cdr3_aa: CASSENTEAFF
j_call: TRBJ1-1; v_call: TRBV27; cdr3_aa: CASSFRSPLETVNTEAFF
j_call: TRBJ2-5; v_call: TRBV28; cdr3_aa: CASSLVRDQETQYF
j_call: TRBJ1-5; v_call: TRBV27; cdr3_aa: CASSLVGVGNQPQHF
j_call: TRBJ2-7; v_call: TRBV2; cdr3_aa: CASRRGMTGDHEQYF
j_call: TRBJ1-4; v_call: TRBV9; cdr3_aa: CASSPRTGVEKLFF
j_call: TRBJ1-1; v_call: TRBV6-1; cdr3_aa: CASSENGGSQAFF
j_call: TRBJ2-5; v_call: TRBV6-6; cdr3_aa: CASGSAGETQYF
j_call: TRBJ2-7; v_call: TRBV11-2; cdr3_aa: CASSGWDSAYEQYF
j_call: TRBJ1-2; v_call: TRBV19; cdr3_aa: CASSKTRGQTSHGYTF
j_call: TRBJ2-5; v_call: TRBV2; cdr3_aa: CASGQTKETQYF
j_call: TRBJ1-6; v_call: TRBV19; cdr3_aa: CASSSRQNNSPLHF
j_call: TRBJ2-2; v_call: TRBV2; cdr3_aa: CASKSGTSTGELFF
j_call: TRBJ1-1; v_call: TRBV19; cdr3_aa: CASTHRGPTEAFF
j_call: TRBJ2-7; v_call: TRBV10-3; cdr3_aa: CAIRATGGPPYEQYF
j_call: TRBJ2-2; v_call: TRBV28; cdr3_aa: CASSLLSVGTSSWELFF
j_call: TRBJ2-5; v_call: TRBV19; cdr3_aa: CASSRGHQETQYF
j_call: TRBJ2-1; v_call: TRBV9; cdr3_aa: CASSVDPSGRGGEQFF
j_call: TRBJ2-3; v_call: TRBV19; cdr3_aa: CASSDWRRSDTQYF
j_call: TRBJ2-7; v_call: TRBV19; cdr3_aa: CASSEPGQGFDEQYF
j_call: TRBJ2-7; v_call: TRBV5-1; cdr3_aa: CASSPSPGTSGEQYF
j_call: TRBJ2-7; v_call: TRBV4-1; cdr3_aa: CASSQGWTSGREAYEQYF
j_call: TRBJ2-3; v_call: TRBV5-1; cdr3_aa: CATTVGASTDTQYF
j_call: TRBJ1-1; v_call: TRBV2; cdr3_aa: CASGQGATEAFF
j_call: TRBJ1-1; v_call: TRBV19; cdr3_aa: CASSKRPGNTEAFF
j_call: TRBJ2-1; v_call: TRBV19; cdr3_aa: CASRKDRLAGGPEQFF
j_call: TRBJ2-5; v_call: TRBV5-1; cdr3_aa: CASSLSVFAEGGETQYF
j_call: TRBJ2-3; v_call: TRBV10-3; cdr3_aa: CATSGLAGGLTDTQYF
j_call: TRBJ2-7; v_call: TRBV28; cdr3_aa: CASSGPPGYEQYF
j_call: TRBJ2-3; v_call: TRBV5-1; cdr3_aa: CASSLVVALGTDTQYF
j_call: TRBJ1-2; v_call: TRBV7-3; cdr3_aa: CASSLTGSNYGYTF
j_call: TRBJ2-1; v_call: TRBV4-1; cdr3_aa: CASSQGQRLRDNEQFF
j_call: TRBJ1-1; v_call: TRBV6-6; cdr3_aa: CASSYDRPTEAFF
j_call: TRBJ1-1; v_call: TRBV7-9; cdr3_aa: CASSRASGAFF
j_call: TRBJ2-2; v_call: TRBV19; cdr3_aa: CASSIGPGGTGELFF
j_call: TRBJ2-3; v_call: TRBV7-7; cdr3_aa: CASSPSRGVGTDTQYF
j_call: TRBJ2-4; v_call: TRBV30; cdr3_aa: CAWDRGHIQYF
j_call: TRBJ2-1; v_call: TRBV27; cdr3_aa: CASSLATSGRRDEQFF
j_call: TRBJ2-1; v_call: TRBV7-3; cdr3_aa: CASSFSSLAGGEQFF
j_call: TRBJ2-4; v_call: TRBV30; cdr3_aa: CAWSVPGGQNIQYF
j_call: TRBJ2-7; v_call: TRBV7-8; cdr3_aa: CASSNENRGQQYF
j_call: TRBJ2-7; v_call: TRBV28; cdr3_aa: CASSLGGQNYEQYF
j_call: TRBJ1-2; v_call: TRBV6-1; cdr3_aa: CASSEAGISGYTF
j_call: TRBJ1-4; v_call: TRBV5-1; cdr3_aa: CASSVGGGDEKLFF
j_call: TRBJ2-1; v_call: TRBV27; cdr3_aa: CASSLGWASNEQFF
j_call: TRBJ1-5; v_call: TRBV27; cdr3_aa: CASSLSAAGLNQPQHF
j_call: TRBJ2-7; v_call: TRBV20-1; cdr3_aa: CSAPGESEQYF
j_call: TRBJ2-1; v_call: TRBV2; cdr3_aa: CASSVGTFRSYNEQFF
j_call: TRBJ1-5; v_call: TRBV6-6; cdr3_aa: CASSFMGGEQPQHF
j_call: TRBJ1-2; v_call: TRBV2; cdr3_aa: CASSGTGVYGYTF